Included here is one TCR beta chain sequence, with context. Its specificity is unknown. This specimen belongs to a study of Ad26.COV2.S vaccination and SARS-CoV-2 variants. Study-level points and caveats: Post-vaccination breadth of spike-specific CD8+ and CD4+ T cell responses was reportedly substantial.

Clones were read by immunoSEQ multiplex PCR, and TCRdb kept only the in-frame ones, dropping some. Among around 450,000 clones listed, roughly 90% were seen once. Treatment meaning: around 19 received Ad26.COV2.S at low or high dose, single or two shots; about five received placebo; per-sample allocation not given. Each sample was drawn 63 days after the first injection (of vaccine or placebo). SARS-CoV-2 spike from the Wuhan strain was encoded by the vaccine, an Ad26 vector. Germline loops: CDR1 LGHNA, CDR2 YSLEER. This CDR3 contains 15 residues. V was pared by 1 base and J by 1 base, with 10 bases between.

The clonotype was recovered from a person aged 18 to 59 who received the Ad26.COV2.S COVID-19 vaccine or a placebo. Sequenced here: peripheral blood, sampled in a trial of Ad26.COV2.S vaccine versus placebo. This chain joins TRBV4-3 and TRBJ1-2; D is undetermined. Here the CDR3 reads CASSQGWNGNYGYTF. The DNA for the CDR3 is TGCGCCAGCAGCCAAGGTTGGAACGGTAACTATGGCTACACCTTC.